The present T cell receptor beta chain was sequenced within a study of blood T cell repertoires in COVID-19. The V gene lost 2 bases and the J gene lost 1 base, with 8 bases spanning the gap. CDR1 and CDR2 from the germline V gene are MNHEY and SVGAGI. This CDR3 is built from 14 residues. The data were produced by immunoSEQ multiplex PCR, yet TCRdb's version contains in-frame clones alone and is incomplete. The sample shows 50,000 or so clones, roughly 90% of them seen only once. The source is a woman aged 80 or over with acute or convalescent COVID-19. The chain links TRBV6-5 to TRBJ1-1; no firm D call. The sample was peripheral blood. CDR3: CASSYGGRNTEAFF. Here the CDR3 DNA reads TGTGCCAGCAGTTACGGTGGTAGGAACACTGAAGCTTTCTTT.